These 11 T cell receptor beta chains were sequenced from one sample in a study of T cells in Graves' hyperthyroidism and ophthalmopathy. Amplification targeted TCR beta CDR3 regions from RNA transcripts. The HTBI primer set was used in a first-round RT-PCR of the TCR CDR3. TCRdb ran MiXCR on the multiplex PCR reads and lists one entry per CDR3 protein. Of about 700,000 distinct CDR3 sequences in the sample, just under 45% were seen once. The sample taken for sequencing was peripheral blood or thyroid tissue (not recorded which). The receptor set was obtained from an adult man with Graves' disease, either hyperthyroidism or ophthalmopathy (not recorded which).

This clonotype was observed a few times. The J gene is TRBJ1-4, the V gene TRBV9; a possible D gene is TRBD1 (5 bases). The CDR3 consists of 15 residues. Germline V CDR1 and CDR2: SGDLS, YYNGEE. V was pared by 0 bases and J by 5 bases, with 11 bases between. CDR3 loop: CASSVGDGLNEKLFF. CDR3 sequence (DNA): TGTGCCAGCAGCGTAGGGGACGGTCTGAATGAAAAACTGTTTTTT.

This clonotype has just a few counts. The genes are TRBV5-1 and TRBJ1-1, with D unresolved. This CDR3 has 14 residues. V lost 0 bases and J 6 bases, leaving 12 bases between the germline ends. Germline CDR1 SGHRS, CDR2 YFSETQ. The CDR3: CASSLDPGGAEAFF. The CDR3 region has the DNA TGCGCCAGCAGCTTGGACCCCGGTGGTGCTGAAGCTTTCTTT.

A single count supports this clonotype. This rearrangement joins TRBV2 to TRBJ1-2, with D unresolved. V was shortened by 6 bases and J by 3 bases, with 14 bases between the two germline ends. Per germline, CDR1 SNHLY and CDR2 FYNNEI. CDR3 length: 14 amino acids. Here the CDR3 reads CASSPGFGHYGYTF. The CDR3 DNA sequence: TGTGCCAGCAGCCCCGGGTTCGGGCACTATGGCTACACCTTC.

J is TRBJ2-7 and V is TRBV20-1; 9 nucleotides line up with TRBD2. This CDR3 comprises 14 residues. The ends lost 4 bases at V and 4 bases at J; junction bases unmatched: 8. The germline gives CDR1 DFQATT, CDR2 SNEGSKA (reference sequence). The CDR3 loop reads CSAKNSGSLYEQYF. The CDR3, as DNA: TGCAGTGCTAAAAATAGCGGGAGTCTGTACGAGCAGTACTTC.

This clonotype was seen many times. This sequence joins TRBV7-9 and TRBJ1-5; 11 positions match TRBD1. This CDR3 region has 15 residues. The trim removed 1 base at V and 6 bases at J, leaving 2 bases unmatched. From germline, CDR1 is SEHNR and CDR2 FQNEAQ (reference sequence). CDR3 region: CASSLEGTGGQPQHF. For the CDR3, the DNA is TGTGCCAGCAGCTTAGAAGGGACAGGGGGTCAGCCCCAGCATTTT.

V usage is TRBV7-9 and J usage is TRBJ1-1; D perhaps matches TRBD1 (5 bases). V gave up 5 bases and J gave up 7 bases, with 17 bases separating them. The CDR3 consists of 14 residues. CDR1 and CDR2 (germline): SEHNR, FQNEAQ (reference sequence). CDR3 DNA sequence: TGTGCCAGCAGCCAAGATTGGGGGGTCTTTGAAGCTTTCTTT. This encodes CASSQDWGVFEAFF.

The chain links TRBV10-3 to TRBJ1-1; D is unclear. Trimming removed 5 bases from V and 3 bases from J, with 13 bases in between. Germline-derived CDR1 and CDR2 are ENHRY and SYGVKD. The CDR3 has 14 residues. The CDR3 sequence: CAISSGVGYTEAFF. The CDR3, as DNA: TGTGCCATCAGTTCCGGGGTGGGGTACACTGAAGCTTTCTTT.

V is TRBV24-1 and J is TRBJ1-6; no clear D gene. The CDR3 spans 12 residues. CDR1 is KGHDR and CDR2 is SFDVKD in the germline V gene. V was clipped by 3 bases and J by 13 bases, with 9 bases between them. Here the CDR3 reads CATSDPGSPLHF. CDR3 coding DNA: TGTGCCACCAGTGATCCCGGGTCGCCCCTCCACTTT.

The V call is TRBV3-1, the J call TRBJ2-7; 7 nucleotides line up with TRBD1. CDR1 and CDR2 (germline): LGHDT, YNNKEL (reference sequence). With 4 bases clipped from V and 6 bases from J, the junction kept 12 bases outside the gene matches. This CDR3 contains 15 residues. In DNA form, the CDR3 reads TGTGCCAGCAGCCTTTCGACAGGGTACCCTTCCGAGCAGTACTTC. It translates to CASSLSTGYPSEQYF.

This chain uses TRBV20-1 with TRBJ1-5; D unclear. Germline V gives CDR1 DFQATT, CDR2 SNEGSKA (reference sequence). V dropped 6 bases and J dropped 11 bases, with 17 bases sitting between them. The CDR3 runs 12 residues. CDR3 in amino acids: CSANGPTETQHF. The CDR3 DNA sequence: TGCAGTGCCAACGGCCCTACAGAGACCCAGCATTTT.

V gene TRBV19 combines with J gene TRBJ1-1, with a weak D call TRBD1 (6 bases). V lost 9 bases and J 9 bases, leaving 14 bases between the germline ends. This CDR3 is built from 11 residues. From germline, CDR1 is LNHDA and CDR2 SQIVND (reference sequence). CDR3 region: CASSLQGQAFF. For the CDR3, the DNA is TGTGCCAGCAGCCTACAGGGACAAGCTTTCTTT.